This T cell receptor (beta chain) was observed in a study of T cells after yellow fever vaccination. This clonotype turned up a few times. TCRdb independently ran MiXCR on the 5' RACE reads; one entry per CDR3 protein. This table holds fewer than 450,000 distinct CDR3 sequences, approximately 10% found once. V was trimmed by 6 bases and J by 2 bases, leaving 10 bases between them. CDR3 length: 13 amino acids. The chain carries TRBV12-3 or TRBV12-4 and TRBJ2-5; D is possibly TRBD1 (5 bases). The sample here was PBMCs, taken on the day of the first yellow fever vaccination. The sequence came from a man aged 18 to 35 who received the YFV17D yellow fever vaccine. This CDR3 reads CASSRASQETQYF. CDR3 nucleotides: TGTGCCAGCAGCAGGGCTTCACAAGAGACCCAGTACTTC.